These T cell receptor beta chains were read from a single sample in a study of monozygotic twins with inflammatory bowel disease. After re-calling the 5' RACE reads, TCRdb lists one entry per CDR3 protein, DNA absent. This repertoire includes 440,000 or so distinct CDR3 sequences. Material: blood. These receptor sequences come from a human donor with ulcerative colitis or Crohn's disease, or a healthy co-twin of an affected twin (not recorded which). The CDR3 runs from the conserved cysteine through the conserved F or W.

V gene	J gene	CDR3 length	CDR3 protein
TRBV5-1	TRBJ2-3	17	CASSLGGRDRGSDTQYF
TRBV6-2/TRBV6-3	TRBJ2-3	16	CASSYQSLKPTDTQYF
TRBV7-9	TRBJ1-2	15	CASSPGQGVDYGYTF
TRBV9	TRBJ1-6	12	CASSVGRSPLHF
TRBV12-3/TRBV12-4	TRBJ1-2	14	CASSAGGSLSGYTF
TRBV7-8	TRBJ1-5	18	CASSSNYPGTGVYQPQHF
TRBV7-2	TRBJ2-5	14	CASSSGLAGETQYF
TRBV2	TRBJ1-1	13	CASTLDRNTEAFF
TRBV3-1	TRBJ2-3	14	CASRGASGTDTQYF
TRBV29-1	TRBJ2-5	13	CSVYDRRQETQYF
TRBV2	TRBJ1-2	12	CANLKGNYGYTF
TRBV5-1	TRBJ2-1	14	CASSLAGEGHQQFF
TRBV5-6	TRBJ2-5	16	CASSPIHGLAGETQYF
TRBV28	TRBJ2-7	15	CASRITRTSTAEQYF
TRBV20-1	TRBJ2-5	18	CSAKGPSSGGLDWRTQYF
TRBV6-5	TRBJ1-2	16	CASSYSLKPVVEGYTF
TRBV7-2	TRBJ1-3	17	CASSLFGGGISGNTIYF
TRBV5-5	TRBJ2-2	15	CASSLDRADTGELFF
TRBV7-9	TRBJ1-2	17	CASSGQEGALPTYGYTF
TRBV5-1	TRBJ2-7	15	CASSNAGTSGRQQYF
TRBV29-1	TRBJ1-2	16	CSVPSGGITPNYGYTF
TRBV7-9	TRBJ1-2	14	CASSPDWTDYGYTF
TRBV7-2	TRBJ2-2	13	CASSSQGTGELFF
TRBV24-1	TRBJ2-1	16	CATSDPLAGAYNEQFF
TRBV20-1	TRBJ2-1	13	CSARGTSPLEQFF
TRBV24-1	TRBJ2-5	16	CATSDFSAQGLKTQYF
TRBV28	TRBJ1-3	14	CASSTTGTGNTIYF
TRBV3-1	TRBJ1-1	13	CASSAGRNTEAFF
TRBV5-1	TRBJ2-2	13	CASSFQNTGELFF
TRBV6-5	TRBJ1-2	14	CASSYSKSNYGYTF
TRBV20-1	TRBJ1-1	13	CSAKAGENTEAFF
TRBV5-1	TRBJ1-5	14	CASSTDGGNQPQHF
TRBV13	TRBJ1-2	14	CASSFDLDSYGYTF
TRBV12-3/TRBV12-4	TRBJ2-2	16	CASSKTGTFGTGELFF
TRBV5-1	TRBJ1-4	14	CASRLPGGDEKLFF
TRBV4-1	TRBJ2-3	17	CASSQKASREWGDTQYF
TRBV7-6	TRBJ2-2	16	CASSLVSGSTYGELFF
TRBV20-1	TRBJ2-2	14	CSAILAGGTGELFF
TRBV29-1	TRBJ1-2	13	CSVGTGPNYGYTF
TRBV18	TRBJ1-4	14	CASSPPGANEKLFF
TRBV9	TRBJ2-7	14	CASSAPALSGEQYF
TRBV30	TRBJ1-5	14	CAWSKWGGNQPQHF
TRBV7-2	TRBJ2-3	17	CASSLPLGRARTDTQYF
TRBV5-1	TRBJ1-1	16	CASSFAAGLMNTEAFF
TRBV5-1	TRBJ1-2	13	CASSLGRQYGYTF
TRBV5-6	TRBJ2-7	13	CASSLKTAYEQYF
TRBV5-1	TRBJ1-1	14	CASSTGTANTEAFF
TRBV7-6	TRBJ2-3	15	CASSLAAGGRDTQYF
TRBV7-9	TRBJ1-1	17	CASSSQGGRVMNTEAFF
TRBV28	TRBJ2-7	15	CASSLATSGSYEQYF
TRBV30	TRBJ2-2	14	CAWGDYLNTGELFF
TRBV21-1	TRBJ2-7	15	CASSGPTGSSYEQYF
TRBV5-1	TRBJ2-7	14	CASTSTGRTYEQYF
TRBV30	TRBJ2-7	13	CAWSHRVYYEQYF
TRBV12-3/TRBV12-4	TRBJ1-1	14	CASSELQGATEAFF